The 13 T cell receptor beta chains presented below share a single source sample, sequenced in a study of neurological immune-mediated disorders. TCRdb re-called the 5' RACE reads with MiXCR, one entry per CDR3 protein. The sample consists of 35,000 to 40,000 distinct CDR3 sequences, 11% of them appearing once. Time point indicated: technical triplicate 1. Material for sequencing was PBMCs. These receptors all come from a man aged 55 to 70 with HTLV-1-associated myelopathy (HAM/TSP).

In this sample, this clonotype turned up many times. The chain joins TRBV5-5 to TRBJ1-1; TRBD1 matches at 11 bases. From germline, CDR1 is SGHKS and CDR2 YYEKEE (reference sequence). The CDR3 is 14 residues long. The V and J ends lost 7 bases and 8 bases, in that order; junction bases with no gene match: 10. The CDR3 sequence: CASGGQGARTEAFF. The CDR3 coding sequence is TGTGCCAGCGGTGGACAGGGGGCACGAACGGAAGCTTTCTTT.

This clonotype has a count of ten or more. The rearrangement links TRBV10-3 to TRBJ1-2; TRBD1 matches 8 bases. The CDR3 contains 15 residues. Trimming at V came to 3 bases and at J to 0 bases, leaving 3 bases not matched to a gene. Germline lookup yields CDR1 ENHRY and CDR2 SYGVKD. CDR3 protein: CAISDQDRANYGYTF. In nucleotides, the CDR3 is TGTGCCATCAGTGACCAGGACAGGGCTAACTATGGCTACACCTTC.

In this sample, this clonotype turned up many times. CDR3 DNA: TGCAGCGTTGAATCATACGGGTCCGGGGAGACCCAGTACTTC. As protein: CSVESYGSGETQYF. The chain recombines TRBV29-1 with TRBJ2-5; D is ambiguous. Trimming stripped 2 bases from V and 5 bases from J, with 15 bases between. This CDR3 spans 14 amino acids. CDR1 is SQVTM and CDR2 is ANQGSEA in the germline V gene.

The rearrangement joins TRBV5-1 to TRBJ2-7; a possible D gene is TRBD2 (6 bases). This CDR3 is built from 14 residues. The germline gives CDR1 SGHRS, CDR2 YFSETQ. The V gene lost 1 base and the J gene lost 2 bases, with 10 bases spanning the gap. The DNA for the CDR3 is TGCGCCAGCAGCTTGAGCGGGCCTACCTACGAGCAGTACTTC. It specifies CASSLSGPTYEQYF.

V gene TRBV20-1 combines with J gene TRBJ2-7; D may match TRBD1 or TRBD2 (5 bases each). Germline-derived CDR1 and CDR2 are DFQATT and SNEGSKA (reference sequence). The germline V and J ends were trimmed by 5 bases and 2 bases, with 16 bases remaining between them. This CDR3 has 14 residues. The CDR3 reads CSACQNRGAYEQYF. The CDR3 nucleotides are TGCAGTGCTTGCCAGAATCGGGGCGCCTACGAGCAGTACTTC.

Ten or more counts support this clonotype. The rearrangement links TRBV18 to TRBJ2-2; 8 bases fit TRBD1. The CDR3 length is 20 residues. Trimming cost V 0 bases and J 7 bases; bases outside gene matches: 19. CDR1 is KGHSH and CDR2 is LQKENI in the germline V gene. CDR3 in amino acids: CASSPPLRSRGPNLDGELFF. The CDR3 region has the DNA TGTGCCAGCTCACCACCGCTAAGATCCAGGGGGCCAAATTTGGACGGGGAGCTGTTTTTT.

This clonotype was picked up many times. The chain employs TRBV5-1 and TRBJ2-1, with D possibly called TRBD1 or TRBD2 (7 bases each). The length of the CDR3 is 17 residues. V was shortened by 0 bases and J by 7 bases, with 20 bases between the two germline ends. CDR1 and CDR2 (germline): SGHRS, YFSETQ. The CDR3 spells CASSLGSGTAGGNEQFF. CDR3 DNA sequence: TGCGCCAGCAGCTTGGGGAGCGGGACAGCCGGAGGGAATGAGCAGTTCTTC.

This clonotype was seen many times. V gene TRBV3-1 combines with J gene TRBJ1-2; D is unclear. CDR3 size: 14 residues. Germline CDR1 and CDR2: LGHDT and YNNKEL (reference sequence). Trimming removed 3 bases at V and 6 bases at J, with 14 bases between. This CDR3 reads CASSHSRGPNGYTF. CDR3 in DNA: TGTGCCAGCAGCCACTCCCGGGGTCCGAATGGCTACACCTTC.

This clonotype showed up many times. The genes are TRBV5-4 and TRBJ2-1; the D gene is possibly TRBD2 (6 bases). The CDR3 sequence is 16 residues long. Germline lookup yields CDR1 SGHNT and CDR2 YYREEE (reference sequence). The V end lost 4 bases, the J end lost 1 base, and 15 bases lay between the germline ends. CDR3 DNA: TGTGCCAGCAGCGTCCGAACGACTAGTTCCTACAATGAGCAGTTCTTC. Its protein is CASSVRTTSSYNEQFF.

In its sample, this clonotype was seen many times. V and J are TRBV20-1 and TRBJ1-5; TRBD1 is a possible D gene (5 bases). The CDR3 is made up of 13 amino acids. Germline CDR1 reads DFQATT; CDR2 reads SNEGSKA (reference sequence). The germline V and J ends were trimmed by 5 bases and 7 bases, with 15 bases remaining between them. The CDR3 loop reads CSAPGTPRQPQHF. The CDR3 DNA follows: TGCAGTGCTCCGGGGACCCCAAGGCAGCCCCAGCATTTT.

This clonotype has at least ten counts. The chain employs TRBV20-1 and TRBJ2-7; TRBD1 agrees at 7 bases. After removal of 3 bases from V and 5 bases from J, the junction contained 10 bases not matched to a gene. This CDR3 has 14 residues. Germline lookup yields CDR1 DFQATT and CDR2 SNEGSKA (reference sequence). The CDR3 region has the DNA TGCAGTGCTAGCCGCCGCGACAGGGCGGACGAGCAGTACTTC. Protein product: CSASRRDRADEQYF.

This clonotype has at least ten counts. This chain connects TRBV28 to TRBJ2-1; 12 nucleotides match TRBD2. CDR1 is MDHEN and CDR2 is SYDVKM in the germline V gene. Trimming cost V 5 bases and J 7 bases; bases outside gene matches: 3. The CDR3 contains 14 residues. The CDR3 nucleotides read TGTGCCAGCAGTATCCTAGCGGGAGGGAATGAGCAGTTCTTC. This gives the protein CASSILAGGNEQFF.

This clonotype was seen repeatedly, ten times or more. The J gene is TRBJ2-1, the V gene TRBV11-1; the D is unclear. The CDR3 totals 14 residues. Looked up from germline, CDR1 is SGHAT and CDR2 is FQDESV (reference sequence). V was clipped by 6 bases and J by 3 bases, with 12 bases between them. The CDR3, as DNA: TGTGCCAGCAGATCGTTTACCCACTACAATGAGCAGTTCTTC. Protein product: CASRSFTHYNEQFF.